The present entry profiles one T cell receptor (beta chain) with its context. Its specificity is not known. The sample originates from a study of PD-1 blockade in classical Hodgkin lymphoma. For the study at large: Intravenous delivery of nivolumab at 3 mg/kg to patients occurred every 2 weeks. Notes on the study in general: Newly diagnosed patients had diversity similar to the baseline diversity of complete responders.

There was relapse after autologous stem cell transplantation in every patient, and there was variation in brentuximab vedotin exposure. V trimming: 7 bases; J trimming: 2 bases; junction bases outside the gene matches: 10. Germline V gene sequence: CDR1 MNHEY, CDR2 SVGAGI. The CDR3 is 15 amino acids. Using immunoSEQ multiplex PCR, the repertoire was profiled, and TCRdb retains in-frame clones only, with some absent. The sample has under 15,000 clones, about four fifths seen once. The receptor was isolated from a human donor with classical Hodgkin lymphoma. The material sequenced was peripheral blood mononuclear cells (PBMCs), taken at baseline. The chain links TRBV6-5 to TRBJ2-7; 8 nucleotides line up with TRBD1. For the CDR3, the DNA is TGTGCCAGCAACGCAGGGGGCAGCCGGGCCTACGAGCAGTACTTC. Translated, it gives CASNAGGSRAYEQYF.